One sample yielded the 26 T cell receptor beta chains listed below, sequenced in a study of response to subunit inactivated influenza vaccine (dated by TCRdb to the late 2010s). Library preparation was by RT-PCR. The sequencer was an Illumina HiSeq 2500. The public reads were reanalyzed by TCRdb: fastp trimming at Q25, MiXCR alignment, in-frame beta chains only. Every CDR3 protein is listed once, alongside the most common genes and DNA of its rows. The sample contains some 200,000 distinct CDR3 sequences, 12% of them found a single time. About 29% of the sample is taken by the ten largest. This same sample was also taken into another study, of T cells expressing NK-cell markers. The second study also describes: TCR beta cDNA libraries were made by 5'RACE template switching that added a universal primer site and unique molecular identifiers.

Sequenced material: CD8+ T cells sorted from PBMCs, taken about 12 days after vaccination. Receptor source: a middle-aged man who received an inactivated influenza vaccine. Donor details come from another sample of the same person, matched by shared clones.

This clonotype has more than one count but fewer than ten. One junction end disagrees with the germline gene, perhaps due to a read error. V gene TRBV5-5 combines with J gene TRBJ2-7; TRBD1 matches at 10 bases. Germline V gene lookup returns CDR1 SGHKS and CDR2 YYEKEE (reference sequence). The CDR3 covers 15 residues. The chain's CDR3 is CASSFPGQGSSEQYF. The CDR3, as DNA: TGTGCCAGCAGCTTCCCGGGACAGGGGTCCTCCGAGCAGTACTTC.

This chain uses TRBV7-8 with TRBJ2-5; 7 bases agree with TRBD1. Germline V gene data show CDR1 as SGHVS and CDR2 as FQNEAQ. CDR3 length: 15 residues. The trim removed 1 base at V and 2 bases at J, leaving 4 bases unmatched. The chain's CDR3 is CASSLEGASQETQYF. In DNA, the CDR3 is TGTGCCAGCAGCTTAGAGGGGGCTTCGCAAGAGACCCAGTACTTC.

This clonotype was picked up many times. The CDR3 DNA sequence: TGTGCCAGCAGCGTAGCGGGAGATCGCACAGATACGCAGTATTTT. Encoded protein: CASSVAGDRTDTQYF. This sequence joins TRBV9 and TRBJ2-3, with a tentative D call TRBD2 (6 bases). Trimming pared 0 bases from V and 1 base from J, leaving 9 bases between. The CDR3 covers 15 residues. Germline V lookup: CDR1 SGDLS, CDR2 YYNGEE.

This chain uses TRBV6-5 with TRBJ2-3, with a tentative D call TRBD2 (6 bases). This CDR3 has 16 residues. V lost 2 bases, J lost 4 bases, and 16 bases lay in between. Germline-derived CDR1 and CDR2 are MNHEY and SVGAGI. CDR3 in amino acids: CASSYEWGGLADTQYF. In nucleotides, the CDR3 is TGTGCCAGCAGTTACGAATGGGGAGGACTCGCAGATACGCAGTATTTT.

The CDR3 sequence is CASSLYDGGGELFF. The CDR3 DNA reads as TGTGCCAGCAGTTTATACGATGGGGGCGGGGAGCTGTTTTTT. This sequence joins TRBV27 and TRBJ2-2; D is tentatively TRBD1 or TRBD2 (5 bases each). Germline CDR1 MNHEY, CDR2 SMNVEV (reference sequence). CDR3 length equals 14 residues. Deletions cut 1 base from V and 7 bases from J, with 10 bases between.

This clonotype was seen a handful of times. The chain is built from TRBV7-9 and TRBJ1-4; 7 nucleotides agree with TRBD1. The V gene end was trimmed by 7 bases and the J gene end by 4 bases; junction bases not matched to a gene: 6. The CDR3 totals 14 residues. Germline CDR1 and CDR2: SEHNR and FQNEAQ (reference sequence). The CDR3 DNA sequence: TGTGCCAGCACCAGAACAGGGGATAATGAAAAACTGTTTTTT. Translating gives CASTRTGDNEKLFF.

The chain couples TRBV5-1 to TRBJ2-7; D is uncertain. The germline gives CDR1 SGHRS, CDR2 YFSETQ. The CDR3 is 13 amino acids. The ends were cut back, 2 bases at V and 3 bases at J, with 9 bases in the middle. DNA for the CDR3: TGCGCCAGCAGCTTCGGTGACGGCTACGAGCAGTACTTC. Translated, it gives CASSFGDGYEQYF.

The chain uses TRBV3-1 and TRBJ2-2; the match to TRBD2 covers 10 bases. V lost 1 base and J lost 0; bases outside the gene matches: 5. The CDR3 runs to 18 residues. Per the germline V gene, CDR1 is LGHDT and CDR2 is YNNKEL (reference sequence). CDR3 loop: CASSQGGTSATNTGELFF. CDR3 DNA sequence: TGTGCCAGCAGCCAAGGTGGGACTAGCGCCACGAACACCGGGGAGCTGTTTTTT.

This clonotype was counted at least ten times. The chain links TRBV7-9 to TRBJ2-5; the match to TRBD1 covers 9 bases. The germline V gene has CDR1 SEHNR and CDR2 FQNEAQ (reference sequence). The CDR3 contains 15 residues. Losses at the gene ends were 3 bases for V and 2 bases for J; bases not matched to a gene: 4. This CDR3 reads CASSFVGTGQETQYF. The CDR3 DNA reads as TGTGCCAGCAGCTTTGTGGGGACAGGGCAAGAGACCCAGTACTTC. Drawing the rest from reference TRBV7-9 and TRBJ2-5, the complete variable domain is DTGVSQNPRHKITKRGQNVTFRCDPISEHNRLYWYRQTLGQGPEFLTYFQNEAQLEKSRLLSDRFSAERPKGSFSTLEIQRTEQGDSAMYLCASSFVGTGQETQYFGPGTRLLVL.

The chain is built from TRBV4-3 and TRBJ1-6; D remains ambiguous. The V end lost 1 base, the J end lost 7 bases, and 11 bases lay between the germline ends. Germline V gene lookup returns CDR1 LGHNA and CDR2 YSLEER. This CDR3 has 15 amino acids. CDR3 bases: TGCGCCAGCAGCCAAGGTGTTGGGATGAATTCACCCCTCCACTTT. Residues: CASSQGVGMNSPLHF.

This clonotype turned up a few times. The CDR3 DNA is TGCGCCAGCAGCCAAGCCCAGGGGAGTACGAATGAAAAACTGTTTTTT. It yields the protein CASSQAQGSTNEKLFF. V is TRBV4-3 and J is TRBJ1-4, with D tentatively TRBD1 (6 bases). Germline V gene sequence: CDR1 LGHNA, CDR2 YSLEER. Trimming left V 1 base short and J 5 bases short, with 14 bases between. The CDR3 consists of 16 residues.

The chain is built from TRBV28 and TRBJ2-1; D call uncertain. Germline CDR1 and CDR2: MDHEN and SYDVKM. Trimming took 5 bases from V and 9 from J, leaving 8 bases between them. The CDR3 extends over 11 amino acids. The CDR3 loop reads CASSPPGEQFF. The CDR3 coding sequence is TGTGCCAGCAGTCCTCCGGGTGAGCAGTTCTTC. The full variable domain, its missing parts supplied by reference TRBV28 and TRBJ2-1, is DVKVTQSSRYLVKRTGEKVFLECVQDMDHENMFWYRQDPGLGLRLIYFSYDVKMKEKGDIPEGYSVSREKKERFSLILESASTNQTSMYLCASSPPGEQFFGPGTRLTVL.

CDR3 in DNA: TGTGCCAGCAGTCCAGACAGGGGCACAGATACGCAGTATTTT. Protein product: CASSPDRGTDTQYF. The chain combines TRBV27 with TRBJ2-3, with 7 bases that match TRBD1. Germline CDR1 MNHEY, CDR2 SMNVEV (reference sequence). The CDR3 runs 14 residues. V lost 5 bases and J lost 1; bases outside the gene matches: 3.

The table lists this clonotype with a few counts. V is TRBV6-2 or TRBV6-3 and J is TRBJ1-2, with no clear D. The CDR3 is 15 amino acids. Germline V lookup: CDR1 MNHEY, CDR2 SVGEGT. V lost 10 bases and J lost 0, with 18 bases in between. CDR3 sequence: CATERMDGSNYGYTF. CDR3 coding DNA: TGTGCCACCGAACGAATGGACGGATCTAACTATGGCTACACCTTC.

This clonotype was counted ten times or more. The V call is TRBV4-2, the J call TRBJ2-7, with 8 bases lining up with TRBD1. Germline trimming cut 3 bases from V and 0 bases from J; bases unmatched to any gene: 4. Germline assignment: CDR1 LGHNA and CDR2 YNFKEQ. The length of the CDR3 is 15 residues. The DNA of the CDR3 is TGTGCCAGCAGCCAGGACAGGGTAGCCTCCTACGAGCAGTACTTC. This codes for CASSQDRVASYEQYF.

The rearrangement uses TRBV12-3 or TRBV12-4 and TRBJ2-7, with TRBD1 matching 9 bases. J lost 6 bases, V lost 0 bases, and 3 bases had no gene match. The CDR3 totals 14 residues. As DNA, the CDR3 is TGTGCCAGCAGTTTAGCTGGGACAGGGATCGAGCAGTACTTC. It yields the protein CASSLAGTGIEQYF.

This clonotype was observed a handful of times. The chain employs TRBV7-9 and TRBJ2-2, with 7 bases aligning to TRBD1. With 4 bases clipped from V and 6 bases from J, the junction kept 8 bases outside the gene matches. This CDR3 has 15 amino acids. Germline loops: CDR1 SEHNR, CDR2 FQNEAQ (reference sequence). CDR3 region: CASSSTTGFAGELFF. The CDR3, as DNA: TGTGCCAGCAGCTCGACGACAGGGTTCGCCGGGGAGCTGTTTTTT.

The V and J genes are TRBV28 and TRBJ1-3, with 7 bases identical to TRBD1. The CDR3 runs 14 residues. Germline V gene lookup returns CDR1 MDHEN and CDR2 SYDVKM. V shed 4 bases and J 6 bases; nucleotides not matched to a gene: 6. This CDR3 reads CASSSTGSLNTIYF. CDR3 nucleotide sequence: TGTGCCAGCAGTTCGACAGGGTCGTTAAACACCATATATTTT.

As for this clonotype: A clone one base away is much larger, so this may be a read error. The gene calls are TRBV3-1 and TRBJ2-5; D remains ambiguous. CDR1 is LGHDT and CDR2 is YNNKEL in the germline V gene (reference sequence). This CDR3 has 16 residues. CDR3: CASSPREAYQQVTQYF. The DNA of the CDR3 is TGTGCCAGCAGCCCTCGTGAAGCCTACCAGCAAGTGACCCAGTACTTC.

In this sample, this clonotype turned up a few times. The chain has TRBV12-3 or TRBV12-4 and TRBJ2-2; D is uncertain. The CDR3 runs to 13 residues. The ends were cut back, 0 bases at V and 7 bases at J, with 6 bases in the middle. DNA for the CDR3: TGTGCCAGCAGTTTAGCGCAGAACGGGGAGCTGTTTTTT. It translates to CASSLAQNGELFF.

This clonotype was observed a few times. V and J are TRBV11-2 and TRBJ2-2; D is uncertain. This CDR3 is built from 15 residues. Germline lookup yields CDR1 SGHAT and CDR2 FQNNGV. V shed 1 base and J shed 1 base, with 7 bases lying between them. The CDR3 reads CASSLGVLNTGELFF. As DNA, the CDR3 is TGTGCCAGCAGCTTAGGAGTCTTGAACACCGGGGAGCTGTTTTTT. The full variable domain, in which reference TRBV11-2 and TRBJ2-2 provide the parts outside the CDR3, is EAGVAQSPRYKIIEKRQSVAFWCNPISGHATLYWYQQILGQGPKLLIQFQNNGVVDDSQLPKDRFSAERLKGVDSTLKIQPAKLEDSAVYLCASSLGVLNTGELFFGEGSRLTVL.

CDR3 sequence: CASSEAYSYEQYF. CDR3 sequence (DNA): TGTGCCAGCAGTGAAGCGTACTCCTACGAGCAGTACTTC. The chain employs TRBV2 and TRBJ2-7; D unclear. This CDR3 is built from 13 residues. Germline CDR1 is SNHLY and CDR2 is FYNNEI. V was clipped by 0 bases and J by 0 bases, with 3 bases between them.

The sample holds a few counts of this clonotype. V is TRBV6-1 and J is TRBJ1-6, with 10 bases lining up with TRBD1. Trimming cost V 8 bases and J 7 bases; bases outside gene matches: 2. The CDR3 spans 13 residues. Germline V CDR1 and CDR2: MNHNS, SASEGT. This CDR3 is CASLGQGNSPLHF. The CDR3 DNA sequence: TGTGCCAGCCTGGGACAGGGGAATTCACCCCTCCACTTT.

V usage is TRBV5-1 and J usage is TRBJ1-1; 10 nucleotides line up with TRBD1. This CDR3 spans 15 amino acids. V lost 3 bases to trimming and J lost 8 bases; unmatched junction nucleotides: 10. Germline CDR1 is SGHRS and CDR2 is YFSETQ. This CDR3 is CASSWGTGASVEAFF. The CDR3 DNA is TGCGCCAGCAGCTGGGGGACAGGGGCGAGCGTAGAAGCTTTCTTT.

V and J are TRBV29-1 and TRBJ1-2; no definite D call. Germline CDR1 is SQVTM and CDR2 is ANQGSEA. V was trimmed by 2 bases and J by 1 base, leaving 8 bases between them. The CDR3 runs to 13 residues. The CDR3 DNA reads as TGCAGCGTTGAATTGGGCCGTAACTATGGCTACACCTTC. Its translation is CSVELGRNYGYTF.

This clonotype was observed many times. The chain has TRBV6-2 or TRBV6-3 and TRBJ2-6; D call uncertain. Trimming took 6 bases from V and 1 from J, leaving 7 bases between them. CDR3 length equals 14 residues. From germline, CDR1 is MNHEY and CDR2 SVGEGT. The CDR3 loop is CASRSVSGANVLTF. The CDR3 bases are TGTGCCAGCAGATCGGTATCTGGGGCCAACGTCCTGACTTTC.